This T cell receptor beta chain appears in the sequencing data of a study of blood T cells in healthy people across ages. Study results and limitations: Unsorted PBMC input precluded a conclusive naive versus antigen-experienced comparison. Diversity of TCR beta per million T cells declined in a roughly linear way with age.

Primers used in a second PCR of about 7 to 11 cycles were a sample-barcoded 5' primer and a J-beta primer mix. The template-switch adaptor was a 5' adaptor with 12 random nucleotides. It tagged each cDNA molecule. All samples gave at least 2.5 million CDR3-containing paired-end reads. TCRdb reprocessed the 5' RACE reads with MiXCR, giving one entry per CDR3 protein. The table lists hundreds of thousands of distinct CDR3 sequences, 40% to 45% of them singletons. Germline V gene lookup returns CDR1 MNHEY and CDR2 SVGAGI. This CDR3 has 15 residues. Trimming took off 2 bases at V and 0 bases at J, with 9 bases between the two ends. This clonotype came up many times. Its antigen is still unknown.

This chain connects TRBV6-5 to TRBJ2-3; D is uncertain. The specimen was blood. The sequence was obtained from a man at least 80 years old in good health. Written as DNA, the CDR3 is TGTGCCAGCAGTTACGAGCAGTCTAGCACAGATACGCAGTATTTT. It specifies CASSYEQSSTDTQYF.